This T cell receptor beta chain was observed in a study of neoadjuvant nivolumab and ipilimumab in lung cancer. Generated by immunoSEQ multiplex PCR, the TCRdb table keeps only in-frame clones and is missing some. The repertoire holds approximately 29,000 clones, about nine tenths seen once, with roughly 5% in the top ten. The CDR3 sequence is 11 residues long. V was pared by 4 bases and J by 3 bases, with 3 bases between. Germline values: CDR1 SGHAT, CDR2 FQNNGV. The rearrangement links TRBV11-2 to TRBJ2-5; D unresolved. The sequence was obtained from an adult with non-small cell lung cancer. The source was peripheral blood, collected after neoadjuvant nivolumab, alone or with ipilimumab, at or shortly before surgery. This CDR3 reads CASSSKETQYF. The CDR3 nucleotides read TGTGCCAGCAGCTCAAAAGAGACCCAGTACTTC. Filled out from reference TRBV11-2 and TRBJ2-5, the complete variable domain reads EAGVAQSPRYKIIEKRQSVAFWCNPISGHATLYWYQQILGQGPKLLIQFQNNGVVDDSQLPKDRFSAERLKGVDSTLKIQPAKLEDSAVYLCASSSKETQYFGPGTRLLVL.